This T cell receptor beta chain was captured by sequencing in a study of shared clonotypes between healthy human individuals. At the level of the study: CD4 naive and memory got three plates each, CD8 naive two, CD8 memory one.

CDR3 length: 13 amino acids. V lost 8 bases, J lost 4 bases, and 15 bases lay in between. The germline V gene has CDR1 LNHNV and CDR2 YYDKDF (reference sequence). Regarding the study as a whole: Generation probabilities of non-shared clonotypes were lower (relative to those shared by all four donors).

The authors loaded 200 ng DNA, 25,000 to 30,000 T cell genomes, into sorted-subset replicate PCRs. TCRdb keeps only in-frame clones here, not all; method: immunoSEQ multiplex PCR. Of around 1.5 million clones in the sample, 95% to 99% were seen once. Concerning this clone: The target antigen is unknown.

The chain joins TRBV15 to TRBJ2-7, with D unclear. The sequenced sample was naive CD4+ T cells sorted from blood. The subset: CD45RA+ positively selected. This TCR came from a man aged 30-40 years in good health. The CDR3 loop reads CATREESRYEQYF. CDR3 nucleotide sequence: TGTGCCACCCGTGAAGAATCGAGGTACGAGCAGTACTTC.